This note documents a single T cell receptor (beta chain) sequence. What antigen it recognizes has not been identified. Qualities for individual bases were not recorded, and no much larger clone is one base off. TCRbeta CDR3 regions were amplified from genomic DNA by means of the immunoSEQ Assay, a bias-controlled multiplex PCR. The authors processed their data as follows. Nucleated cell counts per sample were estimated from amplification of reference gene primers within the assay. To quantify the absolute abundance of each unique TCRbeta CDR3 rearrangement, sequence reads were collapsed and filtered. For each sample, productive Simpson clonality was calculated as the square root of Simpson's diversity index across productive rearrangements. The clones in this table, taken by TCRdb from immuneACCESS, are in-frame only. Not every clone is retained; where verified, under half of the shortfall comes from an unresolved V gene, and the cause of the rest is unknown. V and J calls and clone size are given by that table; D and trimming were obtained from the DNA. Across this sample there are 150,000 to 200,000 clones, with 80% to 85% seen only once. The ten largest make up about 14% of the sample.

One collaborating source in Seattle enrolled patients while the patients were actively infected and followed the patients over time throughout the course of disease. Each collaborating institution followed its own protocols to collect whole blood in K2EDTA tubes. For TCRbeta analysis, collaborator samples were shipped as frozen whole blood, as isolated PBMCs, or as DNA extracted from either sample type. The CDR3, cysteine through phenylalanine, is 14 amino acids long. The CDR3 DNA has 42 bases and is translated from base 1. Trimming costs V 5 bases and J 6 bases, and their ends lie 14 bases apart. As encoded in the germline V gene, CDR1 is MDHEN while CDR2 is SYDVKM. The data were obtained in a study of blood T cell repertoires in COVID-19 (TCRdb year 2020). A note on the overall study: Samples from collaborators originated in the United States, Italy and Spain and spanned both the acute and convalescent phases of COVID-19. The prospective study material was composed of cDNA or gDNA derived from T cells, B-cell-depleted T cells, or PBMCs. Deeply sampled blood TCRbeta repertoires from subjects exposed to, actively infected with, or recovered from COVID-19 were included in the dataset. The repertoires were released in a freely available public database meant as a resource for research on the immune response to SARS-CoV-2. Samples came from the ongoing ImmuneRACE study (first 160 participants) plus 1,254 subjects from 6 global collaborators. Nearly every sample came with metadata listing a de-identified subject ID, COVID-19 status, age in years and sex. Where available, HLA class I and class II types were obtained from metadata supplied by the sample provider rather than from assay-based typing. What the authors observed across the whole study: How much clinical and demographic metadata was included differed by source and by participant, and the metadata was provided uncurated.

This TCR was sampled from a woman in her 70s with COVID-19, enrolled during active disease. This receptor chain uses TRBV28 and TRBJ1-5; matching of 5 bases hints at TRBD1 as the D gene. Sequencing input: peripheral blood. The DNA reads TGTGCCAGCAGTCGTGACAGAATGGGTCAGCCCCAGCATTTT. Translated, this gives CASSRDRMGQPQHF. Supplemented by the reference TRBV28 and TRBJ1-5 proteins around the CDR3, the complete variable domain is DVKVTQSSRYLVKRTGEKVFLECVQDMDHENMFWYRQDPGLGLRLIYFSYDVKMKEKGDIPEGYSVSREKKERFSLILESASTNQTSMYLCASSRDRMGQPQHFGDGTRLSIL.